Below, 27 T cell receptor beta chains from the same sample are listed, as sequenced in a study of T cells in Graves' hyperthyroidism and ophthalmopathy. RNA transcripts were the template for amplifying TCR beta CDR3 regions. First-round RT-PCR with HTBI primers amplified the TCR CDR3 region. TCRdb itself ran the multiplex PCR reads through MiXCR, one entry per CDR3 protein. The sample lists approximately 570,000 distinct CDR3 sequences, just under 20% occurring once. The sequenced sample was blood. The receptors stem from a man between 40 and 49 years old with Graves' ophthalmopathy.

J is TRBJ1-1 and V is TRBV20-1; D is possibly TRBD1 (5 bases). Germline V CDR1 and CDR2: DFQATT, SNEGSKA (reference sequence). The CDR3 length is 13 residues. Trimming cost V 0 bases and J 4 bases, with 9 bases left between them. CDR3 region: CSARDYQGTEAFF. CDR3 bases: TGCAGTGCTAGAGATTACCAGGGCACTGAAGCTTTCTTT.

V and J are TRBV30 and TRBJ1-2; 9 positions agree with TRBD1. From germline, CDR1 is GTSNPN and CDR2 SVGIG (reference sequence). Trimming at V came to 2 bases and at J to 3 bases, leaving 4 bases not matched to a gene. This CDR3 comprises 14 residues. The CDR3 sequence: CAWSSTGGYYGYTF. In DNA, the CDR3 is TGTGCCTGGAGTAGCACAGGGGGCTACTATGGCTACACCTTC.

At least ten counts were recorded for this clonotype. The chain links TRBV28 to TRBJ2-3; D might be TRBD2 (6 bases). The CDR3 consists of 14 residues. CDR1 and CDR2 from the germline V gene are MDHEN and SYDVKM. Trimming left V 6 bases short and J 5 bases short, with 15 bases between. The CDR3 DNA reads TGTGCCAGCAGCCGCTCGGACTATGGAGATACGCAGTATTTT. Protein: CASSRSDYGDTQYF.

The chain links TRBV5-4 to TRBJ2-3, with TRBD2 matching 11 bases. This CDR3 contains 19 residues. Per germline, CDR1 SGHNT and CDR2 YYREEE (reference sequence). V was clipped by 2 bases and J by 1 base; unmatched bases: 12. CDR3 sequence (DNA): TGTGCCAGCAGCTTCCCAGGGACTAGCGGCCTGATACGCACAGATACGCAGTATTTT. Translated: CASSFPGTSGLIRTDTQYF.

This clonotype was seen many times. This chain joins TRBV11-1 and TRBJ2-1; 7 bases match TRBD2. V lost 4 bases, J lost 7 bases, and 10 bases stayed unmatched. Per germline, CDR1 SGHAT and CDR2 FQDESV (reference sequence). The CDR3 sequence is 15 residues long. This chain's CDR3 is CASSSLPTSANEQFF. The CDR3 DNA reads TGTGCCAGCAGCTCCCTACCAACTAGCGCTAATGAGCAGTTCTTC.

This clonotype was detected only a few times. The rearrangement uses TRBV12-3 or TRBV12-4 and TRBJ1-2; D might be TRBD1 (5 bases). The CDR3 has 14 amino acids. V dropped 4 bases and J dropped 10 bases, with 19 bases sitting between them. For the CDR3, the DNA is TGTGCCAGCAGTTCCTATCCGAGGACATGGTACTACACCTTC. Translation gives CASSSYPRTWYYTF.

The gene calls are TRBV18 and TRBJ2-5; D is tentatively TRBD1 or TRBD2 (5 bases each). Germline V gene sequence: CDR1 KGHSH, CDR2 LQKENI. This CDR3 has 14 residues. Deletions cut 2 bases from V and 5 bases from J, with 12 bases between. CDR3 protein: CASSPVSGTETQYF. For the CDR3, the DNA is TGTGCCAGCTCACCAGTTTCAGGGACGGAGACCCAGTACTTC.

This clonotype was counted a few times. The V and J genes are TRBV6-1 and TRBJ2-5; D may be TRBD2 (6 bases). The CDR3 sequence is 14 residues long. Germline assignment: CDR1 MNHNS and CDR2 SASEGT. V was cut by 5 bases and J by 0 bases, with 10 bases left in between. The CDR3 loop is CASSFPGDQETQYF. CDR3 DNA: TGTGCCAGCAGTTTCCCGGGGGACCAAGAGACCCAGTACTTC.

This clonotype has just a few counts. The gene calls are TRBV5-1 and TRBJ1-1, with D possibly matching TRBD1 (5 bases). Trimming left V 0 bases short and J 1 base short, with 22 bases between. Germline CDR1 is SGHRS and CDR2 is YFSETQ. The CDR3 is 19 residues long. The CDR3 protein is CASSLVWGRSTTGNTEAFF. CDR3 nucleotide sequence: TGCGCCAGCAGCTTGGTATGGGGACGGAGCACGACCGGGAACACTGAAGCTTTCTTT. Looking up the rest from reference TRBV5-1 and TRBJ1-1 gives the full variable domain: KAGVTQTPRYLIKTRGQQVTLSCSPISGHRSVSWYQQTPGQGLQFLFEYFSETQRNKGNFPGRFSGRQFSNSRSEMNVSTLELGDSALYLCASSLVWGRSTTGNTEAFFGQGTRLTVV.

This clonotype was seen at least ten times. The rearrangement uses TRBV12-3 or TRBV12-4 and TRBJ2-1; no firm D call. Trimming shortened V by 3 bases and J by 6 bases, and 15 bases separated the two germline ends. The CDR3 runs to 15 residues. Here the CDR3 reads CASSFGLEGANEQFF. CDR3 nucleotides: TGTGCCAGCAGTTTTGGGCTCGAAGGTGCCAATGAGCAGTTCTTC.

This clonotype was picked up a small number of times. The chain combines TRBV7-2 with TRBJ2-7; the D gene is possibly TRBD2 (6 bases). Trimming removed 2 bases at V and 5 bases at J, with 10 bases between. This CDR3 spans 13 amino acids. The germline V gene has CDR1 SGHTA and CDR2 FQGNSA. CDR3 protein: CTSSLPGSNEQYF. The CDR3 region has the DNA TGTACCAGCAGCTTACCCGGGAGTAACGAGCAGTACTTC.

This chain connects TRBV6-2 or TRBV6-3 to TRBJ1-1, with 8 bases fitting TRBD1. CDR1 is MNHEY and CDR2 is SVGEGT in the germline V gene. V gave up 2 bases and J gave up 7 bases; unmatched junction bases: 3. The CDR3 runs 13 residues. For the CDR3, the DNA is TGTGCCAGCAGTTACCTCGACAGGGGTGAAGCTTTCTTT. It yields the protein CASSYLDRGEAFF.

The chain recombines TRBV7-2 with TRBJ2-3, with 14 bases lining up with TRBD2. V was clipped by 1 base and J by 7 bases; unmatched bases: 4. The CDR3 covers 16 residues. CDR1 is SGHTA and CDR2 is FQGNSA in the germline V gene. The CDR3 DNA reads TGTGCCAGCAGCTTAGGACTAGCGGGAGGGCCAAATACGCAGTATTTT. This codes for CASSLGLAGGPNTQYF.

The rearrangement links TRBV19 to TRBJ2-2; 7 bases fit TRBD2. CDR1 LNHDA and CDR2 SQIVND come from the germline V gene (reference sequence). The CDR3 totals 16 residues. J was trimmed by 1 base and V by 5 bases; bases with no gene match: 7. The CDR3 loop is CASSSPAGRNTGELFF. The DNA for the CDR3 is TGTGCCAGTAGTTCGCCAGCGGGGCGGAACACCGGGGAGCTGTTTTTT.

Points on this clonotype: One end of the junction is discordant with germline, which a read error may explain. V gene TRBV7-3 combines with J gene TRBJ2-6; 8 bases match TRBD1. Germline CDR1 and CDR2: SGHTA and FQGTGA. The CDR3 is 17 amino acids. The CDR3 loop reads CASSYYAGGGGTNVLTF. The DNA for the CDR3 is TGTGCCAGCAGCTACTATGCAGGGGGCGGTGGGACCAACGTCCTGACTTTC. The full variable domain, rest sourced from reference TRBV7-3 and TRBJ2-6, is GAGVSQTPSNKVTEKGKYVELRCDPISGHTALYWYRQSLGQGPEFLIYFQGTGAADDSGLPNDRFFAVRPEGSVSTLKIQRTERGDSAVYLCASSYYAGGGGTNVLTFGAGSRLTVL.

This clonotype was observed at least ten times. The CDR3 loop is CASSSGGASGRRGEQFF. The CDR3 coding sequence is TGTGCCAGCAGCTCTGGGGGTGCTAGCGGGAGAAGGGGGGAGCAGTTCTTC. The rearrangement joins TRBV7-9 to TRBJ2-1; 10 nucleotides agree with TRBD2. V shed 4 bases and J 10 bases; nucleotides not matched to a gene: 16. The CDR3 length is 17 residues. Germline lookup yields CDR1 SEHNR and CDR2 FQNEAQ (reference sequence).

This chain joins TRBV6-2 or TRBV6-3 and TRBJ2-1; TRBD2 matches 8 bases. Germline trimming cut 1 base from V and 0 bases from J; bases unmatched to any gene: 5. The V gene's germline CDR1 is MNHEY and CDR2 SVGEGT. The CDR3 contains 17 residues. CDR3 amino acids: CASSYFYSGNSYNEQFF. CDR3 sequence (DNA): TGTGCCAGCAGTTACTTTTATAGCGGGAACTCCTACAATGAGCAGTTCTTC.

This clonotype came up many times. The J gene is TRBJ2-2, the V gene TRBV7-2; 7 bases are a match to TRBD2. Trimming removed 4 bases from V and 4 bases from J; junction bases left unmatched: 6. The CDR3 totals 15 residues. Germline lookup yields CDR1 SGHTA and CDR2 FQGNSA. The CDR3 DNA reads TGTGCCAGCAGCTCCACTTGGGGGGGCACCGGGGAGCTGTTTTTT. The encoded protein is CASSSTWGGTGELFF.

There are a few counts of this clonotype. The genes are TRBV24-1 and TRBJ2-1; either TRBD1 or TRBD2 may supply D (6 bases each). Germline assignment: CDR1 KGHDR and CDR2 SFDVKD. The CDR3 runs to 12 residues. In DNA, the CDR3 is TGTGCAGGAGGGGGAGAGTACAATGAGCAGTTCTTC. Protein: CAGGGEYNEQFF.

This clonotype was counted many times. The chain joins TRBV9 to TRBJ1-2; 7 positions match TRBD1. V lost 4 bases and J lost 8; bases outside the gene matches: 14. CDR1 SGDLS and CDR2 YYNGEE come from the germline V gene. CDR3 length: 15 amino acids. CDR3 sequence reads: CASSSTFTGEGGYTF. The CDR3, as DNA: TGTGCCAGCAGCTCAACTTTTACAGGGGAGGGAGGCTACACCTTC.

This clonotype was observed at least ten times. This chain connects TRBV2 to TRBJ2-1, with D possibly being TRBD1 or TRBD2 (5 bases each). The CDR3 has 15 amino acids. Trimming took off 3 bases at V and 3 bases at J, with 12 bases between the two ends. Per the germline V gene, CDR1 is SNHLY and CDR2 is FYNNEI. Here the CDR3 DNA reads TGTGCCAGCAGTGACGGACGGGGACGCTACAATGAGCAGTTCTTC. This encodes CASSDGRGRYNEQFF.

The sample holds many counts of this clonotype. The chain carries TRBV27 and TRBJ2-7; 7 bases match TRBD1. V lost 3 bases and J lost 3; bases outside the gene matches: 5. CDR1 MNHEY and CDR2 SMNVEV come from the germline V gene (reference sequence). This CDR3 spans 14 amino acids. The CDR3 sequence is CASSFGTENYEQYF. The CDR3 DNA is TGTGCCAGCAGTTTCGGGACAGAGAACTACGAGCAGTACTTC.

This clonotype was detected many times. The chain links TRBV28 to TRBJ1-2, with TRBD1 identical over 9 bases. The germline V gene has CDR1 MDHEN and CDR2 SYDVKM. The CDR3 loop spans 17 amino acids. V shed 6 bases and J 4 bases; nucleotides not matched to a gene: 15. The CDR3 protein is CASSRYDEQGAGYGYTF. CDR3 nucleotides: TGTGCCAGCAGCCGCTACGATGAACAGGGGGCGGGCTATGGCTACACCTTC.

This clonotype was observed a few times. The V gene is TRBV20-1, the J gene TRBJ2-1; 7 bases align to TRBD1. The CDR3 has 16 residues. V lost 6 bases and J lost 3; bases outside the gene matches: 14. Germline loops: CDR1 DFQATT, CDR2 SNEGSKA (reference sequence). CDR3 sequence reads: CSASSATGKFYNEQFF. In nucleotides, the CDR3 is TGCAGTGCCAGCTCGGCGACAGGGAAGTTCTACAATGAGCAGTTCTTC.

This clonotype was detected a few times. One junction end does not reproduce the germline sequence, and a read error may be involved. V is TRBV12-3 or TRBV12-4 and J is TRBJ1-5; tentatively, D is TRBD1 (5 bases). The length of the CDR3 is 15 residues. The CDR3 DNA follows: TGTACCAGCAGTTTTGGGGACTCTAGCAATCAGCCCCAGCATTTT. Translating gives CTSSFGDSSNQPQHF.

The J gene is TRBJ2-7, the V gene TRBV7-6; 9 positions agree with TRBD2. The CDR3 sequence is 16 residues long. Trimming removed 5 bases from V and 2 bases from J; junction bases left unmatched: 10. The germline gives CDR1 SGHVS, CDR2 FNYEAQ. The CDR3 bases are TGTGCCAGCAGCCCAGGAGCGACTAGCGGAACCTACGAGCAGTACTTC. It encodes CASSPGATSGTYEQYF.

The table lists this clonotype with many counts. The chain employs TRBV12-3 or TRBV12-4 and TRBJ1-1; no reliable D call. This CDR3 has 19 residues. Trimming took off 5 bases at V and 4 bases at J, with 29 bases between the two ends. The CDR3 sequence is CASSPLMRRTGALGTEAFF. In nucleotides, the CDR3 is TGTGCCAGCAGTCCATTAATGCGGCGGACTGGCGCTCTGGGCACTGAAGCTTTCTTT.